One sample yielded the 31 T cell receptor beta chains listed below, sequenced in a study of cytomegalovirus exposure and HLA in healthy donors. Primers for the PCR totalled 60 Vbeta and 13 Jbeta. Profiling relied on immunoSEQ multiplex PCR, and the TCRdb table lists in-frame clones only, not all of them. The data contain roughly 160,000 clones, 65% to 90% of them singletons. Source material: PBMCs. The receptors shown here come from a man in his fifties or sixties in good health and CMV-seropositive.

The V gene is TRBV15, the J gene TRBJ2-5; maybe TRBD2 (7 bases). The J call may not be correct, given that the DNA end is closer to TRBJ2-7. The length of the CDR3 is 15 residues. Germline V lookup: CDR1 LNHNV, CDR2 YYDKDF (reference sequence). Written as DNA, the CDR3 is TGTGCCACCAGCCGGGCGGGGGCGCTTCCCTACGAGCAGTACTTC. Translating gives CATSRAGALPYEQYF.

This clone occurred a few times. This sequence joins TRBV7-9 and TRBJ2-3; the D gene is possibly TRBD2 (6 bases). Germline V gene lookup returns CDR1 SEHNR and CDR2 FQNEAQ (reference sequence). Trimming took off 3 bases at V and 1 base at J, with 11 bases between the two ends. The CDR3 has 15 amino acids. For the CDR3, the DNA is TGTGCCAGCAGCTTGGGAGGTGGAGGCACAGATACGCAGTATTTT. It yields the protein CASSLGGGGTDTQYF.

The genes are TRBV19 and TRBJ1-1, with D unresolved. Germline V CDR1 and CDR2: LNHDA, SQIVND (reference sequence). The CDR3 is made up of 13 amino acids. Trimming removed 6 bases at V and 3 bases at J, with 11 bases between. The CDR3: CASSYQRDTEAFF. The CDR3 DNA is TGTGCCAGTAGCTACCAACGGGACACTGAAGCTTTCTTT.

On this clone: The junction differs from germline at one of its ends, possibly a read error. J is TRBJ2-3 and V is TRBV7-9; tentative D call: TRBD2 (5 bases). The length of the CDR3 is 14 residues. Germline V lookup: CDR1 SEHNR, CDR2 FQNEAQ (reference sequence). The CDR3 sequence is CSSRELGNTDTQYF. The CDR3 DNA reads as TGTTCCAGCCGCGAACTAGGAAACACAGATACGCAGTATTTT.

The chain links TRBV7-6 to TRBJ2-5; 11 bases align to TRBD2. V gave up 6 bases and J gave up 4 bases; unmatched junction bases: 7. This CDR3 contains 15 residues. Germline V CDR1 and CDR2: SGHVS, FNYEAQ. CDR3 in amino acids: CASRLGLAGSETQYF. The CDR3 DNA reads as TGTGCCAGCAGGCTCGGACTAGCGGGTTCAGAGACCCAGTACTTC.

The gene calls are TRBV7-2 and TRBJ2-7; 7 bases match TRBD1. This CDR3 has 14 residues. Germline V gene data show CDR1 as SGHTA and CDR2 as FQGNSA. V was clipped by 5 bases and J by 5 bases; unmatched bases: 9. CDR3 region: CASSPGQESNEQYF. The DNA for the CDR3 is TGTGCCAGCAGCCCTGGACAGGAGTCCAACGAGCAGTACTTC.

This chain joins TRBV28 and TRBJ1-2; a weak D match, TRBD1 (6 bases). V dropped 2 bases and J dropped 4 bases, with 14 bases sitting between them. Germline V CDR1 and CDR2: MDHEN, SYDVKM. The CDR3 is 15 residues long. CDR3 sequence reads: CASSLGGGVSYGYTF. In DNA form, the CDR3 reads TGTGCCAGCAGTTTAGGAGGGGGGGTCTCCTATGGCTACACCTTC.

This clone was seen more than once but under ten times. This CDR3 is also generated by other DNA sequences in the sample. The chain has TRBV5-1 and TRBJ1-1, with TRBD1 matching over 7 bases. The CDR3 contains 12 residues. Germline loops: CDR1 SGHRS, CDR2 YFSETQ. V trimming: 1 base; J trimming: 8 bases; junction bases outside the gene matches: 2. CDR3 in amino acids: CASSLTGEEAFF. The CDR3 region has the DNA TGCGCCAGCAGCTTGACAGGGGAAGAAGCTTTCTTT. Based on the CDR3 plus reference TRBV5-1 and TRBJ1-1, the full variable domain is KAGVTQTPRYLIKTRGQQVTLSCSPISGHRSVSWYQQTPGQGLQFLFEYFSETQRNKGNFPGRFSGRQFSNSRSEMNVSTLELGDSALYLCASSLTGEEAFFGQGTRLTVV.

The chain recombines TRBV27 with TRBJ1-1, with a tentative D call TRBD1 (6 bases). This CDR3 spans 14 amino acids. Deletions cut 3 bases from V and 1 base from J, with 9 bases between. Germline-derived CDR1 and CDR2 are MNHEY and SMNVEV (reference sequence). The CDR3 region is CASSLQGWNTEAFF. CDR3 DNA: TGTGCCAGCAGTTTGCAGGGGTGGAACACTGAAGCTTTCTTT.

The J gene is TRBJ2-3, the V gene TRBV6-6, with 9 bases identical to TRBD2. Germline CDR1 is MNHNY and CDR2 is SVGAGI (reference sequence). The CDR3 has 16 residues. J gave up 2 bases and V 2 bases, and 5 bases lay outside the gene matches. CDR3 sequence reads: CASSYPLAGPTDTQYF. In DNA, the CDR3 is TGTGCCAGCAGTTACCCCCTAGCGGGGCCCACAGATACGCAGTATTTT.

The chain recombines TRBV9 with TRBJ1-1, with unresolved D. The ends were cut back, 0 bases at V and 4 bases at J, with 7 bases in the middle. The CDR3 extends over 13 amino acids. Per germline, CDR1 SGDLS and CDR2 YYNGEE. DNA for the CDR3: TGTGCCAGCAGCGTAGATGGGAGCACTGAAGCTTTCTTT. It translates to CASSVDGSTEAFF.

This clone was seen a single time. The sample contains more than one DNA sequence encoding this CDR3. This sequence joins TRBV9 and TRBJ2-3; D is ambiguous. The CDR3 length is 13 residues. The V and J ends lost 3 bases and 3 bases respectively, with 8 bases between them. CDR1 and CDR2 from the germline V gene are SGDLS and YYNGEE. CDR3 sequence (DNA): TGTGCCAGCAGCGGAGATTCTACAGATACGCAGTATTTT. Translation: CASSGDSTDTQYF.

A note on this clone: Distinct nucleotide sequences in the sample also encode this CDR3. The chain joins TRBV19 to TRBJ2-7; TRBD1 aligns across 7 bases. The CDR3 runs to 16 residues. Trimming took 4 bases from V and 0 from J; bases not matched to a gene: 9. Germline assignment: CDR1 LNHDA and CDR2 SQIVND (reference sequence). CDR3 sequence: CASSRRTGQSSYEQYF. In DNA form, the CDR3 reads TGTGCCAGTAGTAGAAGGACAGGACAAAGCTCCTACGAGCAGTACTTC.

The chain employs TRBV4-3 and TRBJ1-3, with 7 positions matching TRBD1. CDR3 length: 15 amino acids. The V segment lost 4 bases and the J segment 3 bases; nucleotides outside the gene matches: 6. The germline V gene has CDR1 LGHNA and CDR2 YSLEER. For the CDR3, the DNA is TGCGCCAGCAGCCCTCAGGGGACAGATGGAAACACCATATATTTT. This translates into CASSPQGTDGNTIYF.

J is TRBJ2-7 and V is TRBV28; possibly TRBD2 for D (7 bases). Trimming took off 5 bases at V and 5 bases at J, with 19 bases between the two ends. The length of the CDR3 is 15 residues. The germline V gene has CDR1 MDHEN and CDR2 SYDVKM. The CDR3 here is CASSISRGALNEQYF. CDR3 in DNA: TGTGCCAGCAGTATCTCCCGGGGGGCTCTGAACGAGCAGTACTTC.

The chain links TRBV5-3 to TRBJ2-5; unclear D gene. The end of the DNA fits TRBJ2-7 better, so the J call may be wrong. TRBV5-3 is annotated as an ORF whose role is uncertain. The CDR3 spans 13 residues. Written as DNA, the CDR3 is TGTGCCAGAAGCTTGAACTATACCTACGAGCAGTACTTC. Translated: CARSLNYTYEQYF.

The chain is built from TRBV11-1 and TRBJ2-6, with D unclear. The V gene's germline CDR1 is SGHAT and CDR2 FQDESV (reference sequence). V shed 1 base and J shed 1 base, with 5 bases lying between them. The CDR3 contains 15 residues. In DNA form, the CDR3 reads TGTGCCAGCAGCTTAGATACTTCTGGGGCCAACGTCCTGACTTTC. Encoded protein: CASSLDTSGANVLTF.

This clone was seen just once. The genes are TRBV5-1 and TRBJ2-7, with 11 bases aligning to TRBD2. Per the germline V gene, CDR1 is SGHRS and CDR2 is YFSETQ. CDR3 length equals 15 residues. The V and J ends lost 3 bases and 4 bases, in that order; junction bases with no gene match: 6. CDR3 in amino acids: CASSSPGLAAYEQYF. CDR3 bases: TGCGCCAGCAGCTCTCCGGGACTAGCGGCATACGAGCAGTACTTC.

The chain is built from TRBV11-2 and TRBJ2-3; 10 bases map to TRBD2. The CDR3 consists of 16 residues. With V trimmed by 3 bases and J by 3 bases, 6 bases remained unmatched. Looked up from germline, CDR1 is SGHAT and CDR2 is FQNNGV. As DNA, the CDR3 is TGTGCCAGCAGCTTCCGACCGGGACTAGCGACAGATACGCAGTATTTT. Its translation is CASSFRPGLATDTQYF.

The table lists this clone with a count of one. The chain couples TRBV9 to TRBJ1-2; tentatively, D is TRBD1 (6 bases). Germline assignment: CDR1 SGDLS and CDR2 YYNGEE. V lost 0 bases and J lost 6, with 6 bases in between. This CDR3 has 12 amino acids. CDR3 sequence reads: CASSVAGDGYTF. The CDR3 DNA reads TGTGCCAGCAGCGTAGCAGGGGATGGCTACACCTTC.

The chain uses TRBV4-3 and TRBJ2-2; TRBD2 matches at 12 bases. V shed 5 bases and J 7 bases; nucleotides not matched to a gene: 8. Germline assignment: CDR1 LGHNA and CDR2 YSLEER. The CDR3 length is 16 residues. The CDR3: CASSSRLAGDGGELFF. The DNA for the CDR3 is TGCGCCAGCAGCTCCAGACTAGCGGGAGATGGCGGGGAGCTGTTTTTT.

V is TRBV28 and J is TRBJ2-7; 7 bases are a match to TRBD1. The CDR3 runs 13 residues. Germline V lookup: CDR1 MDHEN, CDR2 SYDVKM. V trimming: 6 bases; J trimming: 2 bases; junction bases outside the gene matches: 4. The CDR3 spells CASRTGIAYEQYF. The CDR3 bases are TGTGCCAGCAGGACAGGGATTGCCTACGAGCAGTACTTC.

The gene calls are TRBV6-1 and TRBJ2-5; 12 bases agree with TRBD1. V was pared by 2 bases and J by 4 bases, with 11 bases of the junction left unmatched. CDR3 length equals 18 residues. CDR1 is MNHNS, CDR2 SASEGT, per germline. The CDR3 loop reads CASSEFPPGTGGRETQYF. Written as DNA, the CDR3 is TGTGCCAGCAGTGAATTTCCCCCCGGGACAGGGGGCAGAGAGACCCAGTACTTC.

The CDR3 here is CAWSVREGGTGGYTF. The CDR3 DNA reads TGTGCCTGGAGTGTACGGGAGGGGGGGACGGGTGGCTACACCTTC. This chain uses TRBV30 with TRBJ1-2, with a possible D match to TRBD1 (6 bases). V lost 0 bases and J 7 bases, leaving 18 bases between the germline ends. This CDR3 is built from 15 residues. Germline CDR1 GTSNPN, CDR2 SVGIG (reference sequence).

This clone was found a few times. J is TRBJ1-3 and V is TRBV9; D is unclear. From germline, CDR1 is SGDLS and CDR2 YYNGEE. V was pared by 3 bases and J by 0 bases, with 4 bases between. This CDR3 is 13 amino acids long. In nucleotides, the CDR3 is TGTGCCAGCAGCGCCAGCTCTGGAAACACCATATATTTT. As protein: CASSASSGNTIYF.

The rearrangement uses TRBV29-1 and TRBJ1-2, with D maybe TRBD1 (5 bases). Trimming took off 2 bases at V and 6 bases at J, with 10 bases between the two ends. The germline V gene encodes CDR1 SQVTM and CDR2 ANQGSEA. The CDR3 length is 12 residues. DNA of the CDR3: TGCAGCGTTGAACAAAGGGGCGATGGCTACACCTTC. Translation gives CSVEQRGDGYTF.

This clone was detected once. The chain combines TRBV9 with TRBJ2-2; 7 nucleotides line up with TRBD1. Per the germline V gene, CDR1 is SGDLS and CDR2 is YYNGEE. Trimming removed 4 bases from V and 7 bases from J; junction bases left unmatched: 4. The CDR3 loop spans 13 amino acids. The CDR3 DNA reads as TGTGCCAGCAGCCCGAGGGGGCACGGGGAGCTGTTTTTT. Its protein product is CASSPRGHGELFF.

There are a few counts of this clone. The V and J genes are TRBV30 and TRBJ2-5; 12 nucleotides line up with TRBD2. The CDR3 is 15 amino acids. CDR1 and CDR2 from the germline V gene are GTSNPN and SVGIG (reference sequence). The V segment lost 3 bases and the J segment 0 bases; nucleotides outside the gene matches: 2. In nucleotides, the CDR3 is TGTGCCTGGAGCAGGACTAGCGGGGACCAAGAGACCCAGTACTTC. It encodes CAWSRTSGDQETQYF.

This clone was counted a single time. This sequence joins TRBV7-2 and TRBJ2-5, with 8 positions matching TRBD2. The CDR3 has 15 amino acids. V was pared by 5 bases and J by 1 base, with 6 bases of the junction left unmatched. Germline V gene lookup returns CDR1 SGHTA and CDR2 FQGNSA. In DNA, the CDR3 is TGTGCCAGCAGCCGTCTAGCGGGCCTCCAAGAGACCCAGTACTTC. It is translated as CASSRLAGLQETQYF.

This clone was counted between two and nine times. V usage is TRBV29-1 and J usage is TRBJ2-1; tentative D call: TRBD2 (5 bases). V lost 2 bases and J 7 bases, leaving 12 bases between the germline ends. This CDR3 contains 13 residues. Per germline, CDR1 SQVTM and CDR2 ANQGSEA. The CDR3 coding sequence is TGCAGCGTTGAAAGCCAGAGGGCAAATGAGCAGTTCTTC. Protein: CSVESQRANEQFF.

The chain couples TRBV5-4 to TRBJ1-4, with D possibly matching TRBD1 (6 bases). The CDR3 runs to 15 residues. With 4 bases removed from V and 7 bases from J, the gap between germline ends came to 17 bases. CDR1 is SGHNT and CDR2 is YYREEE in the germline V gene (reference sequence). As DNA, the CDR3 is TGTGCCAGCAGCATCGAGACAGGCGTGAGTGAAAAACTGTTTTTT. Its protein is CASSIETGVSEKLFF.